These 30 T cell receptor beta chains originate from one sample sequenced in a study of a mutant IDH1 vaccine in newly diagnosed glioma. The sample's time point: week 35, safety follow-up. Doses comprised 300 ug of mutant IDH1 20-mer peptide each, plus topical imiquimod. Which antigens these TCRs recognize remains unknown. Assay: immunoSEQ multiplex PCR; the TCRdb copy retains only in-frame clones and omits some. The data hold approximately 28,000 clones, with roughly 80% observed a single time. The material was PBMCs, obtained from a glioma patient whose treatment included an IDH1 peptide vaccine. The receptors derive from a man aged 25-45 years with glioma.

The chain is built from TRBV6-5 and TRBJ2-2, with D unresolved. The CDR3 length is 13 residues. In germline, CDR1 is MNHEY, CDR2 SVGAGI. Trimming cost V 7 bases and J 6 bases, with 12 bases left between them. The CDR3 loop reads CASTRTPPGELFF. The CDR3 DNA is TGTGCCAGCACCCGGACCCCGCCCGGGGAGCTGTTTTTT.

V gene TRBV6-5 combines with J gene TRBJ1-5; TRBD1 is a possible D gene (5 bases). Germline CDR1 reads MNHEY; CDR2 reads SVGAGI. The CDR3 consists of 13 residues. V was clipped by 6 bases and J by 5 bases, with 11 bases between them. CDR3 in amino acids: CASREGWYQPQHF. The CDR3 nucleotides read TGTGCCAGCAGGGAGGGGTGGTATCAGCCCCAGCATTTT.

The CDR3 loop reads CASSSGQEGTQPQHF. CDR3 nucleotide sequence: TGTGCCAGCAGCTCCGGACAGGAGGGGACTCAGCCCCAGCATTTT. The rearrangement uses TRBV7-2 and TRBJ1-5; 7 bases are shared with TRBD1. The trim removed 4 bases at V and 6 bases at J, leaving 9 bases unmatched. CDR1 is SGHTA, CDR2 FQGNSA, per germline. CDR3 length: 15 residues.

This clone was observed a few times. Here the CDR3 reads CASSPGYGYTF. Here the CDR3 DNA reads TGTGCCAGCAGCCCCGGATACGGCTACACCTTC. This sequence joins TRBV5-6 and TRBJ1-2; D uncertain. V was clipped by 4 bases and J by 8 bases, with 9 bases between them. Germline CDR1 and CDR2: SGHDT and YYEEEE. This CDR3 is built from 11 residues.

This sequence joins TRBV2 and TRBJ2-2; possibly TRBD1 for D (5 bases). The CDR3 covers 14 residues. Germline loops: CDR1 SNHLY, CDR2 FYNNEI. V gave up 7 bases and J gave up 0 bases, with 9 bases separating them. This CDR3 reads CASMETANTGELFF. CDR3 nucleotide sequence: TGTGCCAGCATGGAGACAGCGAACACCGGGGAGCTGTTTTTT.

This sequence joins TRBV19 and TRBJ1-4, with 9 bases aligning to TRBD1. Germline assignment: CDR1 LNHDA and CDR2 SQIVND (reference sequence). Trimming at V came to 5 bases and at J to 3 bases, leaving 7 bases not matched to a gene. The CDR3 has 16 residues. In nucleotides, the CDR3 is TGTGCCAGTAGTGTATACAGGGGGCAAGCTAATGAAAAACTGTTTTTT. It encodes CASSVYRGQANEKLFF.

This clone was seen more than once but under ten times. One end of the junction does not line up with germline, which may come from a read error. The chain links TRBV18 to TRBJ2-7; 7 bases line up with TRBD1. The CDR3 contains 16 residues. Per germline, CDR1 KGHSH and CDR2 LQKENI. CDR3 amino acids: CASSPVGQAEPYPQDF. DNA for the CDR3: TGTGCCAGCTCACCGGTCGGACAGGCGGAGCCTTACCCCCAGGACTTC.

This clone came up a few times. This rearrangement joins TRBV25-1 to TRBJ2-7; D gene uncertain. Looked up from germline, CDR1 is MGHDK and CDR2 is SYGVNS. Trimming left V 5 bases short and J 5 bases short, with 10 bases between. This CDR3 is 12 amino acids long. This CDR3 is CASSYPPHEQYF. The CDR3 DNA reads as TGTGCCAGCAGTTACCCCCCCCACGAGCAGTACTTC.

The chain couples TRBV7-9 to TRBJ2-1; 7 bases fit TRBD1. V lost 5 bases and J lost 8; bases outside the gene matches: 9. This CDR3 is built from 14 residues. Per germline, CDR1 SEHNR and CDR2 FQNEAQ (reference sequence). The CDR3 nucleotides are TGTGCCAGCAGCCCGGGACAGCTTTTTGATGAGCAGTTCTTC. This translates into CASSPGQLFDEQFF.

This clone appeared a single time. The genes are TRBV5-1 and TRBJ2-5; D possibly matches TRBD1 or TRBD2 (6 bases each). Germline V gene data show CDR1 as SGHRS and CDR2 as YFSETQ. The V gene lost 0 bases and the J gene lost 5 bases, with 14 bases spanning the gap. The CDR3 runs to 15 residues. For the CDR3, the DNA is TGCGCCAGCAGCTTGGATTCGGGGGCGGATGAGACCCAGTACTTC. It translates to CASSLDSGADETQYF.

CDR3 amino acids: CASSYRKSTDTQYF. CDR3 in DNA: TGTGCCAGCAGTTACAGGAAAAGCACAGATACGCAGTATTTT. V is TRBV6-5 and J is TRBJ2-3; D is undetermined. Germline CDR1 MNHEY, CDR2 SVGAGI. V gave up 2 bases and J gave up 0 bases, with 6 bases separating them. The CDR3 contains 14 residues.

V usage is TRBV7-9 and J usage is TRBJ2-1; tentatively, D is TRBD1 (6 bases). Trimming took off 3 bases at V and 1 base at J, with 13 bases between the two ends. Per the germline V gene, CDR1 is SEHNR and CDR2 is FQNEAQ (reference sequence). The CDR3 covers 16 residues. The CDR3: CASSLSGAGSYNEQFF. CDR3 in DNA: TGTGCCAGCAGCTTGTCAGGGGCAGGGTCCTACAATGAGCAGTTCTTC.

The CDR3 sequence: CASSLGRGVTEAFF. The CDR3 DNA sequence: TGCGCCAGCAGCTTGGGCAGGGGGGTCACTGAAGCTTTCTTT. The chain is built from TRBV5-1 and TRBJ1-1; 7 bases fit TRBD1. The CDR3 is 14 amino acids. The germline V gene has CDR1 SGHRS and CDR2 YFSETQ. The ends lost 0 bases at V and 4 bases at J; junction bases unmatched: 3.

The rearrangement links TRBV15 to TRBJ2-1, with D perhaps matching TRBD1 or TRBD2 (5 bases each). The CDR3 extends over 16 amino acids. With 3 bases removed from V and 12 bases from J, the gap between germline ends came to 24 bases. Germline V lookup: CDR1 LNHNV, CDR2 YYDKDF (reference sequence). The CDR3, as DNA: TGTGCCACCAGCAGTCCCTCCGTGACGGGACGTTTGGGGCAGTTCTTC. Translation: CATSSPSVTGRLGQFF.

V usage is TRBV11-2 and J usage is TRBJ1-2; D possibly corresponds to TRBD1 (5 bases). Germline lookup yields CDR1 SGHAT and CDR2 FQNNGV. The CDR3 sequence is 14 residues long. V lost 4 bases and J lost 10, with 19 bases in between. The CDR3 here is CASSSNREGYLYTF. In DNA form, the CDR3 reads TGTGCCAGCAGCTCAAATCGGGAGGGGTACCTCTACACCTTC.

This chain uses TRBV9 with TRBJ2-3; D call uncertain. V lost 0 bases and J 4 bases, leaving 6 bases between the germline ends. CDR1 is SGDLS and CDR2 is YYNGEE in the germline V gene. The CDR3 is 13 residues long. The CDR3 DNA is TGTGCCAGCAGCGTAGACCAGGCAGATACGCAGTATTTT. Residues: CASSVDQADTQYF.

The chain employs TRBV2 and TRBJ2-7, with D tentatively TRBD1 (6 bases). From germline, CDR1 is SNHLY and CDR2 FYNNEI. CDR3 size: 16 residues. Trimming stripped 6 bases from V and 5 bases from J, with 23 bases between. The DNA for the CDR3 is TGTGCCAGCAGGCCCAGATCCCCACAGGGTGTGCACGAGCAGTACTTC. It translates to CASRPRSPQGVHEQYF.

The chain links TRBV6-1 to TRBJ1-3; 9 nucleotides align to TRBD1. The CDR3 runs to 15 residues. From germline, CDR1 is MNHNS and CDR2 SASEGT. With V trimmed by 3 bases and J by 7 bases, 7 bases remained unmatched. The chain's CDR3 is CASSDTGTGSNTIYF. For the CDR3, the DNA is TGTGCCAGCAGTGATACCGGGACAGGGAGCAACACCATATATTTT.

The CDR3 region is CASSPGTRGETQYF. The CDR3 DNA sequence: TGTGCCAGCAGCCCCGGGACTCGGGGAGAGACCCAGTACTTC. The V gene is TRBV7-2, the J gene TRBJ2-5; the D gene is possibly TRBD2 (6 bases). Trimming removed 5 bases from V and 4 bases from J, with 14 bases in between. Germline CDR1 SGHTA, CDR2 FQGNSA. The CDR3 runs 14 residues.

The chain is built from TRBV19 and TRBJ2-1; 8 nucleotides match TRBD2. CDR3 length equals 17 residues. Germline CDR1 is LNHDA and CDR2 is SQIVND (reference sequence). The J segment lost 2 bases and the V segment lost 0 bases, leaving 6 bases of the junction unmatched. The CDR3 DNA reads as TGTGCCAGTAGTATAGATCCCGGACTAGCTGCCTACAATGAGCAGTTCTTC. It is translated as CASSIDPGLAAYNEQFF.

This chain uses TRBV10-3 with TRBJ2-5, with 9 bases identical to TRBD2. With V trimmed by 3 bases and J by 2 bases, 13 bases remained unmatched. Per germline, CDR1 ENHRY and CDR2 SYGVKD. The CDR3 runs 18 residues. This CDR3 is CAISEFERGAIRQETQYF. The CDR3 DNA sequence: TGTGCCATCAGTGAATTTGAGCGGGGGGCAATCAGGCAAGAGACCCAGTACTTC.

V and J are TRBV9 and TRBJ2-7; 8 nucleotides line up with TRBD1. The germline CDR1 and CDR2 sequences are SGDLS and YYNGEE. The J segment lost 2 bases and the V segment lost 0 bases, leaving 4 bases of the junction unmatched. The CDR3 has 15 residues. This CDR3 is CASSVEAGQAYEQYF. As DNA, the CDR3 is TGTGCCAGCAGCGTAGAGGCGGGACAGGCCTACGAGCAGTACTTC.

This clone was counted once. A read error may produce the germline difference seen at one junction end. The rearrangement joins TRBV9 to TRBJ2-1; 7 bases fit TRBD2. This CDR3 is 15 amino acids long. CDR1 is SGDLS and CDR2 is YYNGEE in the germline V gene. CDR3 bases: TGTGCCAGCAGCGTCCTAGCGGTCTCCTGCAATGAGCAGTTCTTC. This gives the protein CASSVLAVSCNEQFF. The variable domain in full, completed from reference TRBV9 and TRBJ2-1, reads DSGVTQTPKHLITATGQRVTLRCSPRSGDLSVYWYQQSLDQGLQFLIQYYNGEERAKGNILERFSAQQFPDLHSELNLSSLELGDSALYFCASSVLAVSCNEQFFGPGTRLTVL.

This chain links TRBV6-1 with TRBJ1-5; 7 bases fit TRBD1. The CDR3 totals 15 residues. Germline V gene data show CDR1 as MNHNS and CDR2 as SASEGT. With 4 bases clipped from V and 6 bases from J, the junction kept 9 bases outside the gene matches. In DNA, the CDR3 is TGTGCCAGCAGTGGGAGGGGGCAATCGAGTCAGCCCCAGCATTTT. This translates into CASSGRGQSSQPQHF.

This chain uses TRBV28 with TRBJ2-7; maybe TRBD2 (7 bases). There are 13 residues in the CDR3. Germline CDR1 MDHEN, CDR2 SYDVKM. Trimming left V 7 bases short and J 2 bases short, with 12 bases between. CDR3 protein: CASIGGGTYEQYF. CDR3 DNA sequence: TGTGCCAGCATAGGGGGGGGGACCTACGAGCAGTACTTC.

This rearrangement joins TRBV27 to TRBJ2-1; D is ambiguous. Between the trimmed V and J ends, which lost 9 bases and 0 bases, there was a span of 12 bases. CDR1 and CDR2 from the germline V gene are MNHEY and SMNVEV (reference sequence). This CDR3 has 14 amino acids. CDR3 in amino acids: CASIFGVSYNEQFF. CDR3 DNA sequence: TGTGCCAGTATCTTTGGGGTCTCCTACAATGAGCAGTTCTTC.

This rearrangement joins TRBV7-8 to TRBJ1-1; 9 nucleotides line up with TRBD1. J lost 4 bases, V lost 5 bases, and 8 bases had no gene match. The CDR3 is 15 amino acids. Looked up from germline, CDR1 is SGHVS and CDR2 is FQNEAQ. CDR3 DNA sequence: TGTGCCAGCAGCGGCCGGGACAGGGTTGGCACTGAAGCTTTCTTT. Amino acids: CASSGRDRVGTEAFF.

This rearrangement joins TRBV5-1 to TRBJ2-1; maybe TRBD1 (5 bases). In germline, CDR1 is SGHRS, CDR2 YFSETQ. The CDR3 is 13 residues long. The germline V and J ends were trimmed by 5 bases and 10 bases, with 16 bases remaining between them. The CDR3 region is CASRDPQGREQFF. In nucleotides, the CDR3 is TGCGCCAGCAGAGATCCCCAGGGCCGCGAGCAGTTCTTC.

The V call is TRBV27, the J call TRBJ2-7; D possibly matches TRBD1 or TRBD2 (6 bases each). The V end was cut by 0 bases, the J end by 5 bases, with 20 bases between. CDR1 and CDR2 from the germline V gene are MNHEY and SMNVEV (reference sequence). There are 17 residues in the CDR3. CDR3 coding DNA: TGTGCCAGCAGTTTATCGCCCGCAGTCCGGGGGCGAGACGAGCAGTACTTC. It is translated as CASSLSPAVRGRDEQYF.

This rearrangement joins TRBV7-2 to TRBJ2-7; tentatively, D is TRBD2 (5 bases). The CDR3 has 13 amino acids. V was pared by 3 bases and J by 5 bases, with 11 bases between. Looked up from germline, CDR1 is SGHTA and CDR2 is FQGNSA. The chain's CDR3 is CASSFPGIHEQYF. DNA of the CDR3: TGTGCCAGCAGCTTCCCGGGGATCCACGAGCAGTACTTC. Full variable domain (rest looked up from reference TRBV7-2 and TRBJ2-7): GAGVSQSPSNKVTEKGKDVELRCDPISGHTALYWYRQSLGQGLEFLIYFQGNSAPDKSGLPSDRFSAERTGGSVSTLTIQRTQQEDSAVYLCASSFPGIHEQYFGPGTRLTVT.